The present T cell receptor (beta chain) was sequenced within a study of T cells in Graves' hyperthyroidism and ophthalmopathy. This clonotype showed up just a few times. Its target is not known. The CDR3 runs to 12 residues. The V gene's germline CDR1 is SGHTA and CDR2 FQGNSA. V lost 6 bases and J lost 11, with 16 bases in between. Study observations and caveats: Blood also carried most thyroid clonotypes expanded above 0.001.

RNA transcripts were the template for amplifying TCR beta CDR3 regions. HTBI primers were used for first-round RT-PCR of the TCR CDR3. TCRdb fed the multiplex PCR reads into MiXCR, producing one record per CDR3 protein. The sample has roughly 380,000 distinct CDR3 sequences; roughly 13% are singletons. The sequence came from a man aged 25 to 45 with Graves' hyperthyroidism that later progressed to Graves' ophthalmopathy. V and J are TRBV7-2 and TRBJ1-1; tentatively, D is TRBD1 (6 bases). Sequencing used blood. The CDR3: CASSRGGFWAFF. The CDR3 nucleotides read TGTGCCAGCAGTAGAGGGGGGTTTTGGGCTTTCTTT.